The source of this TCR beta chain is a study of vaccination and CD4 T cells after COVID-19. For the study at large: Cultures that served as controls received a CEFX pool, an HIV-1 Nef pool, or no peptide.

Concerning this clonotype: Its target is not known.

Treatment of the sample: approximately nine-day PBMC culture with coronavirus spike peptide pools or control peptides (ViraFEST assay). Scientists separated out CD4+ T cells through negative selection following 10 days in culture. The CDR3 runs to 20 residues. Germline CDR1 MNHEY, CDR2 SVGEGT. V dropped 4 bases and J dropped 2; count of bases not matched to a gene: 17. An Oncomine TCR Beta short-read assay was used to sequence the DNA from cultured CD4+ T cells. TCRdb re-called the PCR reads through MiXCR, storing one row per CDR3 protein. This table holds about 16,000 distinct CDR3 sequences, approximately 54% found once.

The sample was CD4+ T cells from blood, cultured in vitro. This TCR was recovered from a human donor who had recovered from COVID-19. The chain is built from TRBV6-2 or TRBV6-3 and TRBJ2-3; TRBD2 matches 11 bases. CDR3 sequence: CASSSLGLAGLEGNTDTQYF. DNA of the CDR3: TGTGCCAGCAGTTCTCTCGGACTAGCGGGTTTGGAGGGGAACACAGATACGCAGTATTTT.